A selection of T cell receptor beta chains follows, all from one sample in a study of cytomegalovirus exposure and HLA in healthy donors. TCRdb keeps only in-frame clones here, not all; method: immunoSEQ multiplex PCR. The data show about 97,000 clones, about four fifths seen once. Sequenced material: PBMCs. Receptors originate from a male donor in good health and CMV-seropositive. Both conserved end residues are part of each CDR3. D genes are given only for firm matches. Not every row has a clone size; where given, it reads once, few, many or a size class.

V	J	size	D	DNA	CDR3
TRBV5-8	TRBJ2-5	-	-	TGTGCCAGCAGCTTGCCGTTAGTTCCGAGGGAGACCCAGTACTTC	CASSLPLVPRETQYF
TRBV7-6	TRBJ1-1	-	TRBD1	TGTGCCAGCAGCTTTAGCCTACGACAGGGAAGGAGGAACACTGAAGCTTTCTTT	CASSFSLRQGRRNTEAFF
TRBV7-2	TRBJ1-4	-	-	TGTGCCAGCAGCTTAGTTCAGGGCACAACTAATGAAAAACTGTTTTTT	CASSLVQGTTNEKLFF
TRBV6-5	TRBJ1-6	-	-	TGTGCCAGCAGTCGCCTACGACAGAATTCACCCCTCCACTTT	CASSRLRQNSPLHF
TRBV7-9	TRBJ1-4	few	-	TGTGCCAGCAGCTTAGGGGCAGGCGCTGAGGAAAAACTGTTTTTT	CASSLGAGAEEKLFF
TRBV4-1	TRBJ2-7	-	-	TGCGCCAGCAGTAGCGGTTGGGCTAGAGAGCAGTACTTC	CASSSGWAREQYF
TRBV6-5	TRBJ2-1	-	-	TGTGCCAGCAGTTACGGGCAGGCTCTCTACAATGAGCAGTTCTTC	CASSYGQALYNEQFF
TRBV5-6	TRBJ1-2	-	TRBD1	TGTGCCAGCAGCTTGGGGACAGGGAGCGGCTACACCTTC	CASSLGTGSGYTF
TRBV4-3	TRBJ1-1	many	-	TGCGCCAGCAGCCTTGCAGGCGAGAACACTGAAGCTTTCTTT	CASSLAGENTEAFF
TRBV6-5	TRBJ2-7	once	-	TGTGCCAGCAGTTACGCGGCAATGGCCTCCGAGCAGTACTTC	CASSYAAMASEQYF
TRBV6-5	TRBJ2-7	once	-	TGTGCCAGCAGTTACGTCCCGGGGAACGAGCAGTACTTC	CASSYVPGNEQYF
TRBV5-1	TRBJ2-7	-	-	TGCGCCAGCAGCTTGGGGGACTCACGAGACTACGAGCAGTACTTC	CASSLGDSRDYEQYF
TRBV30	TRBJ1-1	-	TRBD1	TGTGCCTGGAGTAGGGGGCAGGGGATTAGTGAAGCTTTCTTT	CAWSRGQGISEAFF
TRBV11-1	TRBJ1-1	-	-	TGTGCCAGCACCCCCGGACGGGGGAACACTGAAGCTTTCTTT	CASTPGRGNTEAFF
TRBV30	TRBJ1-1	-	-	TGTGCCTGGGACGCGGGTGGACTGAACACTGAAGCTTTCTTT	CAWDAGGLNTEAFF
TRBV4-2	TRBJ2-4	-	-	TGTGCCAGCAGCCAAGATCGGTACAGTCAAGCCAAAAACATTCAGTACTTC	CASSQDRYSQAKNIQYF
TRBV6-5	TRBJ2-7	-	-	TGTGCCAGCAGTTCCGGGCCTGGGGGGGCTACCTACGAGCAGTACTTC	CASSSGPGGATYEQYF
TRBV2	TRBJ2-1	-	-	TGTGCCACTAGACCCCCACCTGAGCAGTTCTTC	CATRPPPEQFF
TRBV4-3	TRBJ1-3	few	-	TGCGCCAGCAGCCTGACACCCATCGGGGCAGGGGCTGGAAACACCATATATTTT	CASSLTPIGAGAGNTIYF